A single sample gave rise to the 2 T cell receptor beta chains below, sequenced in a study of cytomegalovirus exposure and HLA in healthy donors. Vbeta (60) and Jbeta (13) primers were used in the PCR. Some clones are missing from TCRdb's copy, which holds only in-frame ones; the method was immunoSEQ multiplex PCR. There are about 90,000 clones in the sample; approximately 79% occur only once, and approximately 3% lies in the top ten. Sequencing was done on a sample of PBMCs. These receptors were taken from a man aged 25-45 years in good health and CMV-seronegative.

This chain joins TRBV9 and TRBJ2-2, with D perhaps matching TRBD2 (5 bases). This CDR3 contains 15 residues. Germline V CDR1 and CDR2: SGDLS, YYNGEE. Trimming took 4 bases from V and 3 from J, leaving 13 bases between them. The CDR3 nucleotides read TGTGCCAGCAGCAAGGACTTAAGGGACACCGGGGAGCTGTTTTTT. Translating it yields CASSKDLRDTGELFF.

This clone came up a few times. This rearrangement joins TRBV7-9 to TRBJ1-2; 9 positions match TRBD1. Per the germline V gene, CDR1 is SEHNR and CDR2 is FQNEAQ (reference sequence). J was trimmed by 8 bases and V by 1 base; bases with no gene match: 11. The CDR3 runs to 16 residues. The CDR3 region has the DNA TGTGCCAGCAGCTTAGGAGGGACAGGGATGATAGAAGGCTACACCTTC. This codes for CASSLGGTGMIEGYTF.